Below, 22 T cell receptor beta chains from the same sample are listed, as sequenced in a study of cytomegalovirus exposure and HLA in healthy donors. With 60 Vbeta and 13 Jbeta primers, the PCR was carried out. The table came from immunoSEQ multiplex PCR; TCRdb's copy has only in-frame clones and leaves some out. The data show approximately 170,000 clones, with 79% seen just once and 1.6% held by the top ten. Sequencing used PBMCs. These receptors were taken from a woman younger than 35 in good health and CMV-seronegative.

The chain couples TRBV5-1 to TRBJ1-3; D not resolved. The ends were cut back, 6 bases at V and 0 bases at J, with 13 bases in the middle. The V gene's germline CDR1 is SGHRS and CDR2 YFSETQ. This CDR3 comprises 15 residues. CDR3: CASTPVGSSGNTIYF. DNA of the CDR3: TGCGCCAGCACCCCTGTGGGGAGCTCTGGAAACACCATATATTTT. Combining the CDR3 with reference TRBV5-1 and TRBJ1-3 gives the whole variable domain KAGVTQTPRYLIKTRGQQVTLSCSPISGHRSVSWYQQTPGQGLQFLFEYFSETQRNKGNFPGRFSGRQFSNSRSEMNVSTLELGDSALYLCASTPVGSSGNTIYFGEGSWLTVV.

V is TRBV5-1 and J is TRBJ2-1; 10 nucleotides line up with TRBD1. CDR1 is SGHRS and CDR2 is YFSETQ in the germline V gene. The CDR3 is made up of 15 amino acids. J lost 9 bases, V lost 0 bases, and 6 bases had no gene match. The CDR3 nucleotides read TGCGCCAGCAGCTTGGCCGGGACAGGGGCCGTTGAGCAGTTCTTC. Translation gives CASSLAGTGAVEQFF.

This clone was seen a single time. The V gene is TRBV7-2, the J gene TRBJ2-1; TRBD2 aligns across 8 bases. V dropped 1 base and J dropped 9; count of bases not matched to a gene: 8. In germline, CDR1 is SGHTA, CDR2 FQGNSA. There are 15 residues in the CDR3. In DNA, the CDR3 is TGTGCCAGCAGCTTAGTCCCAGCGGGGGCCGGTGAGCAGTTCTTC. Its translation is CASSLVPAGAGEQFF.

The CDR3 region is CASSYSQGVPYEQYF. CDR3 in DNA: TGTGCCAGCAGTTACTCTCAGGGGGTGCCCTACGAGCAGTACTTC. J is TRBJ2-7 and V is TRBV6-6; 7 bases match TRBD1. CDR3 size: 15 residues. Unmatched junction bases numbered 4, after V lost 0 bases and J lost 2 bases. The germline V gene has CDR1 MNHNY and CDR2 SVGAGI (reference sequence).

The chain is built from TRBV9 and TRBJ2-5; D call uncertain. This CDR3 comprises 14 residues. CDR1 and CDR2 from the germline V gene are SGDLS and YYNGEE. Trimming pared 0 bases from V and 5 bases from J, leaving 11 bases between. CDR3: CASSVGWSAETQYF. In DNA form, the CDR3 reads TGTGCCAGCAGCGTAGGGTGGTCAGCGGAGACCCAGTACTTC.

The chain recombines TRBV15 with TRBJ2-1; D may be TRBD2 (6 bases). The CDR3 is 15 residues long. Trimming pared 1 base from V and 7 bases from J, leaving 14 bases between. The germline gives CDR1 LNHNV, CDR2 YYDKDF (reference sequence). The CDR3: CATSRGGGEANEQFF. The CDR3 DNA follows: TGTGCCACCAGCAGAGGCGGCGGGGAGGCGAATGAGCAGTTCTTC. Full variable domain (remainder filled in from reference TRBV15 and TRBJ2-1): DAMVIQNPRYQVTQFGKPVTLSCSQTLNHNVMYWYQQKSSQAPKLLFHYYDKDFNNEADTPDNFQSRRPNTSFCFLDIRSPGLGDTAMYLCATSRGGGEANEQFFGPGTRLTVL.

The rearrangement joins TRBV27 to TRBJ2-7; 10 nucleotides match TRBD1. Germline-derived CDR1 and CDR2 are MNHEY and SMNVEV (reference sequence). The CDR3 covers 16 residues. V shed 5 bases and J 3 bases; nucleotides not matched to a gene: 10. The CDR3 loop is CASSPRDRGDYYEQYF. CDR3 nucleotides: TGTGCCAGCAGTCCCCGGGACAGGGGCGACTACTACGAGCAGTACTTC.

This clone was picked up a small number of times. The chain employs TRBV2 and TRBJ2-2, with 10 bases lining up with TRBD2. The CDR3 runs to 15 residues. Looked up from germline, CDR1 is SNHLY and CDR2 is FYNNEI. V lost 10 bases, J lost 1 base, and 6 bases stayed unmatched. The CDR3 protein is CATPSGGENTGELFF. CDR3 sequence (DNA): TGTGCCACGCCTAGCGGGGGTGAGAACACCGGGGAGCTGTTTTTT.

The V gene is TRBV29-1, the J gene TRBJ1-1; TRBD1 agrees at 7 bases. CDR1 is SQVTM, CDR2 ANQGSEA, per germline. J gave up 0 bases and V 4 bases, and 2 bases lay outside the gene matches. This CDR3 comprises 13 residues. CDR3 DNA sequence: TGCAGCGTTGTGACAGGGATGAACACTGAAGCTTTCTTT. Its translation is CSVVTGMNTEAFF.

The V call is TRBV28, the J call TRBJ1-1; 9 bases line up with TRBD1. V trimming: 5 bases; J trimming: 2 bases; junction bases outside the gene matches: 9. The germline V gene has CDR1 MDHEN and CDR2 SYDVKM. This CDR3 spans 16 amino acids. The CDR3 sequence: CASSRTGTGINTEAFF. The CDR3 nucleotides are TGTGCCAGCAGTCGGACCGGGACAGGGATAAACACTGAAGCTTTCTTT. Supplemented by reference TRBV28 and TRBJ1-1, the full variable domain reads DVKVTQSSRYLVKRTGEKVFLECVQDMDHENMFWYRQDPGLGLRLIYFSYDVKMKEKGDIPEGYSVSREKKERFSLILESASTNQTSMYLCASSRTGTGINTEAFFGQGTRLTVV.

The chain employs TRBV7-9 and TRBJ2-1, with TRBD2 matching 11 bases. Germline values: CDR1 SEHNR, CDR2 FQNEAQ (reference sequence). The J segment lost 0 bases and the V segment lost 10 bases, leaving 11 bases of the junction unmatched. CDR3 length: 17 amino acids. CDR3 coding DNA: TGTGCCACCCTAAAAACTAGCGGGAGATCCTCCTACAATGAGCAGTTCTTC. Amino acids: CATLKTSGRSSYNEQFF.

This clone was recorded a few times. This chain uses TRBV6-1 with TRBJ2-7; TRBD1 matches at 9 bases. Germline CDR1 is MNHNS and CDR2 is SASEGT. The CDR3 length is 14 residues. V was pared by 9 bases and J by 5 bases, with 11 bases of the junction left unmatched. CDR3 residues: CASQQGQGGHEQYF. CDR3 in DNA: TGTGCCAGTCAACAGGGACAGGGTGGGCACGAGCAGTACTTC.

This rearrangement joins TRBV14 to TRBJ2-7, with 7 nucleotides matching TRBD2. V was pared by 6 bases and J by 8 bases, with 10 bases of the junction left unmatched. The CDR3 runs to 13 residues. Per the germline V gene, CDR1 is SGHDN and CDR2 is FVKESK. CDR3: CASRLRGSDKQYF. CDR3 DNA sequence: TGTGCCAGCAGACTTCGCGGGAGCGACAAGCAGTACTTC.

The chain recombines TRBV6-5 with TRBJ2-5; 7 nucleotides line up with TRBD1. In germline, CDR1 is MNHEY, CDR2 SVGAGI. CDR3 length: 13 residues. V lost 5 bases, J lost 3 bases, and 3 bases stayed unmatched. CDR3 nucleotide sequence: TGTGCCAGCAGTGCAGACAGGGAAGAGACCCAGTACTTC. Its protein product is CASSADREETQYF.

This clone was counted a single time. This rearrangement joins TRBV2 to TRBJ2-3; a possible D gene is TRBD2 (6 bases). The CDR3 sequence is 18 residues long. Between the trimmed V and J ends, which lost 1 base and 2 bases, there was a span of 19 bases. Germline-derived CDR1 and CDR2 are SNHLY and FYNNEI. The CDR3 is CASSEVAAGTGDTDTQYF. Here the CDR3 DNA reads TGTGCCAGCAGTGAAGTAGCCGCCGGGACGGGGGACACAGATACGCAGTATTTT. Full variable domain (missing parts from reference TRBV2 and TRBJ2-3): EPEVTQTPSHQVTQMGQEVILRCVPISNHLYFYWYRQILGQKVEFLVSFYNNEISEKSEIFDDQFSVERPDGSNFTLKIRSTKLEDSAMYFCASSEVAAGTGDTDTQYFGPGTRLTVL.

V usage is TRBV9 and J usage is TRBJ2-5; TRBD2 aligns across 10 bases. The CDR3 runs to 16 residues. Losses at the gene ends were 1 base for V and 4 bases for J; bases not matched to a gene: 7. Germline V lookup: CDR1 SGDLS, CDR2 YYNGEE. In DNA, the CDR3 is TGTGCCAGCAGCGTACTAGCGGGGGCAACGGTAGAGACCCAGTACTTC. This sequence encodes CASSVLAGATVETQYF.

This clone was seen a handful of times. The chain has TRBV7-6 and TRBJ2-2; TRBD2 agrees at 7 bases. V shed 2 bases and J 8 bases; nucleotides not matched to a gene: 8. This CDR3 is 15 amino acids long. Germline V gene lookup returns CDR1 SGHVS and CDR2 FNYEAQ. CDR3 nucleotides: TGTGCCAGCAGCTTAAGTCTAGCGGAGCGAGGGGAGCTGTTTTTT. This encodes CASSLSLAERGELFF.

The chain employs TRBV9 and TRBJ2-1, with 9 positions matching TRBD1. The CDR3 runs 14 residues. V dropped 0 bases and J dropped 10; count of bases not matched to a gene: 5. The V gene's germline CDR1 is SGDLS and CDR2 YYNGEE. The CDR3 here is CASSVGGQGNEQFF. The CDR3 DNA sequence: TGTGCCAGCAGCGTAGGGGGACAGGGTAACGAGCAGTTCTTC.

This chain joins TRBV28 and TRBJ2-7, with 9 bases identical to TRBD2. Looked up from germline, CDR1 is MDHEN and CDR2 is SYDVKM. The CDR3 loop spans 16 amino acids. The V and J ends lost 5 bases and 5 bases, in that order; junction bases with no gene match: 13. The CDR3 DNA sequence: TGTGCCAGCAGTGGGGGGGGGCTAGCGGGACCCGACGAGCAGTACTTC. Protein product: CASSGGGLAGPDEQYF. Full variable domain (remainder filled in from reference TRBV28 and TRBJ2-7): DVKVTQSSRYLVKRTGEKVFLECVQDMDHENMFWYRQDPGLGLRLIYFSYDVKMKEKGDIPEGYSVSREKKERFSLILESASTNQTSMYLCASSGGGLAGPDEQYFGPGTRLTVT.

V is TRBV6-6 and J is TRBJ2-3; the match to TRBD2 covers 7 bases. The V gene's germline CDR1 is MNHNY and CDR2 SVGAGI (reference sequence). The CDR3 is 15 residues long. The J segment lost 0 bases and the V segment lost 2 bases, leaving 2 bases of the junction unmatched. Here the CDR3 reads CASSYSGTSTDTQYF. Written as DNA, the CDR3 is TGTGCCAGCAGTTACAGCGGGACCAGCACAGATACGCAGTATTTT.

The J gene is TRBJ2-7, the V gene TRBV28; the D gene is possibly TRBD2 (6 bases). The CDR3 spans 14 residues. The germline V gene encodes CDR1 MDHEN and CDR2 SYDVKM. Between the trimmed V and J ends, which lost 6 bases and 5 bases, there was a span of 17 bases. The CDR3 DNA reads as TGTGCCAGCAGCTGGCTGGAGGGGACTGACGAGCAGTACTTC. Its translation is CASSWLEGTDEQYF.

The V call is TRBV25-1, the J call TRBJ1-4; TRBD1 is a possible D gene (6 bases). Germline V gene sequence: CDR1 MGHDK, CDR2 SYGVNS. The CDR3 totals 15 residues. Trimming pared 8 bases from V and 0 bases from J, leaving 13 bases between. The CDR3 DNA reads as TGTGCCAGCTGGGGCAGGGGACCAACTAATGAAAAACTGTTTTTT. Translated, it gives CASWGRGPTNEKLFF.